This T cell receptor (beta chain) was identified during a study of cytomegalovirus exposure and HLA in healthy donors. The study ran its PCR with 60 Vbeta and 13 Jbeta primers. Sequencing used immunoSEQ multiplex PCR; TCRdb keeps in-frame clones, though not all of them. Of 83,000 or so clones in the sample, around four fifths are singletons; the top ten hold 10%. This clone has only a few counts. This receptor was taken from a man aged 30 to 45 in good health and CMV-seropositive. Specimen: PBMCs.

CDR3: CASRDGERYNEQFF. The CDR3 bases are TGCGCCAGCAGGGACGGGGAAAGATACAATGAGCAGTTCTTC. The chain couples TRBV5-1 to TRBJ2-1, with D perhaps TRBD2 (5 bases). CDR3 size: 14 residues. Germline CDR1 SGHRS, CDR2 YFSETQ. V was clipped by 5 bases and J by 4 bases, with 13 bases between them.